The rows below give T cell receptor beta chains drawn from one sample of a study of glioma-infiltrating T cells. One entry per CDR3 protein, called by TCRdb with MiXCR from the multiplex PCR reads. The sample has 100,000 to 150,000 distinct CDR3 sequences, under 25% seen once. Sequencing was done on a sample of glioma tissue, nonneoplastic brain tissue, or PBMCs (not recorded which). Source of these receptors: a human donor with low-grade glioma or glioblastoma, undergoing nonglioma brain surgery, or in good health (not recorded which). Both conserved end residues are part of each CDR3. The D gene is left open where the match is weak. The size entry is marked missing in some rows and otherwise reads once, few, many or a size class.

CDR3aa: CASRQPYRENTEAFF
CDR3nt: TGTGCCAGCAGGCAACCTTACAGGGAGAACACTGAAGCTTTCTTT
len: 15
v_gene: TRBV28
abundance: few
j_gene: TRBJ1-1
d_gene: -

CDR3aa: CASTDQGNMNTEAFF
CDR3nt: TGCGCCAGCACCGATCAGGGGAACATGAACACTGAAGCTTTCTTT
len: 15
v_gene: TRBV5-1
abundance: few
j_gene: TRBJ1-1
d_gene: -

CDR3aa: CASSFLRGRGTDTQYF
CDR3nt: TGTGCCAGCAGTTTTTTACGGGGGAGAGGGACAGATACGCAGTATTTT
len: 16
v_gene: TRBV6-1
abundance: few
j_gene: TRBJ2-3
d_gene: -

CDR3aa: CASRAHGRQGDGYTF
CDR3nt: TGTGCCAGCAGAGCGCACGGACGACAGGGAGACGGCTACACCTTC
len: 15
v_gene: TRBV27
abundance: few
j_gene: TRBJ1-2
d_gene: TRBD1

CDR3aa: CASSPTDRGQAVNTEAFF
CDR3nt: TGTGCCAGCTCCCCTACTGACAGGGGGCAGGCAGTGAACACTGAAGCTTTCTTT
len: 18
v_gene: TRBV18
abundance: many
j_gene: TRBJ1-1
d_gene: TRBD1

CDR3aa: CSARAPPLSTDTQYF
CDR3nt: TGCAGTGCTAGAGCCCCTCCTCTGAGCACAGATACGCAGTATTTT
len: 15
v_gene: TRBV20-1
abundance: -
j_gene: TRBJ2-3
d_gene: -

CDR3aa: CASSYGEGGYTF
CDR3nt: TGTGCCAGCAGTTACGGGGAGGGTGGCTACACCTTC
len: 12
v_gene: TRBV6-6
abundance: many
j_gene: TRBJ1-2
d_gene: -

CDR3aa: CSAKGDSNQPQHF
CDR3nt: TGCAGTGCTAAGGGGGATAGCAATCAGCCCCAGCATTTT
len: 13
v_gene: TRBV20-1
abundance: many
j_gene: TRBJ1-5
d_gene: -

CDR3aa: CSASQGSDTQYF
CDR3nt: TGCAGTGCTAGTCAGGGGTCAGATACGCAGTATTTT
len: 12
v_gene: TRBV20-1
abundance: many
j_gene: TRBJ2-3
d_gene: -

CDR3aa: CASRDGTGGEKLFF
CDR3nt: TGTGCCAGCAGAGACGGGACAGGGGGTGAAAAACTGTTTTTT
len: 14
v_gene: TRBV6-1
abundance: -
j_gene: TRBJ1-4
d_gene: TRBD1

CDR3aa: CASRGLAIGELFF
CDR3nt: TGTGCCAGCAGGGGACTAGCAATCGGGGAGCTGTTTTTT
len: 13
v_gene: TRBV6-1
abundance: many
j_gene: TRBJ2-2
d_gene: TRBD2

CDR3aa: CASSTLGQPGTDTQYF
CDR3nt: TGTGCCAGCAGCACCCTGGGACAGCCTGGCACAGATACGCAGTATTTT
len: 16
v_gene: TRBV7-9
abundance: -
j_gene: TRBJ2-3
d_gene: TRBD1

CDR3aa: CASSQVGTSGGYNERFF
CDR3nt: TGCGCCAGCAGCCAAGTCGGGACTAGCGGGGGGTACAATGAGCGGTTCTTC
len: 17
v_gene: TRBV4-1
abundance: few
j_gene: TRBJ2-1
d_gene: TRBD2

CDR3aa: CASRTGGMKVNEQFF
CDR3nt: TGTGCCAGCAGAACCGGGGGGATGAAAGTCAATGAGCAGTTCTTC
len: 15
v_gene: TRBV6-1
abundance: many
j_gene: TRBJ2-1
d_gene: TRBD2

CDR3aa: CASRKGQGSTNYGYTF
CDR3nt: TGTGCCAGCAGAAAGGGACAGGGCTCAACTAACTATGGCTACACCTTC
len: 16
v_gene: TRBV7-8
abundance: -
j_gene: TRBJ1-2
d_gene: TRBD1

CDR3aa: CASSPNRQLNEQFF
CDR3nt: TGTGCCAGCTCTCCCAATCGGCAGCTCAATGAGCAGTTCTTC
len: 14
v_gene: TRBV18
abundance: few
j_gene: TRBJ2-1
d_gene: -

CDR3aa: CASRPNRADTEAFF
CDR3nt: TGTGCCAGCAGGCCGAACAGGGCTGACACTGAAGCTTTCTTT
len: 14
v_gene: TRBV27
abundance: many
j_gene: TRBJ1-1
d_gene: -

CDR3aa: CASCKRDGDGYTF
CDR3nt: TGTGCCAGCTGTAAGAGGGACGGAGATGGCTACACCTTC
len: 13
v_gene: TRBV6-1
abundance: many
j_gene: TRBJ1-2
d_gene: -

CDR3aa: CSASHGSGTEAFF
CDR3nt: TGCAGTGCTAGTCACGGTAGTGGAACTGAAGCTTTCTTT
len: 13
v_gene: TRBV20-1
abundance: many
j_gene: TRBJ1-1
d_gene: -

CDR3aa: CASSQQYVTQETQYF
CDR3nt: TGTGCCAGCAGCCAACAATATGTCACACAAGAGACCCAGTACTTC
len: 15
v_gene: TRBV14
abundance: -
j_gene: TRBJ2-5
d_gene: -

CDR3aa: CASSLLAGTEAFF
CDR3nt: TGTGCCAGCAGTTTATTAGCGGGCACTGAAGCTTTCTTT
len: 13
v_gene: TRBV28
abundance: many
j_gene: TRBJ1-1
d_gene: -

CDR3aa: CASSLSGVTEAFF
CDR3nt: TGTGCCAGCAGTTTATCAGGGGTCACTGAAGCTTTCTTT
len: 13
v_gene: TRBV28
abundance: few
j_gene: TRBJ1-1
d_gene: -

CDR3aa: CAISDTADQETQYF
CDR3nt: TGTGCCATCAGTGATACGGCAGACCAAGAGACCCAGTACTTC
len: 14
v_gene: TRBV6-1
abundance: -
j_gene: TRBJ2-5
d_gene: -

CDR3aa: CASSLPSYNEQFF
CDR3nt: TGTGCCAGCAGTTTACCCTCCTACAATGAGCAGTTCTTC
len: 13
v_gene: TRBV12-3/TRBV12-4
abundance: -
j_gene: TRBJ2-1
d_gene: -

CDR3aa: CASSEAHSNGYTF
CDR3nt: TGTGCCAGCAGTGAAGCGCACAGCAATGGCTACACCTTC
len: 13
v_gene: TRBV2
abundance: few
j_gene: TRBJ1-2
d_gene: -

CDR3aa: CASSGGSSETQYF
CDR3nt: TGTGCCAGTAGTGGGGGTTCTTCGGAGACCCAGTACTTC
len: 13
v_gene: TRBV19
abundance: -
j_gene: TRBJ2-5
d_gene: -

CDR3aa: CASSLQGSNYGYTF
CDR3nt: TGTGCCAGCAGTTTGCAGGGATCTAACTATGGCTACACCTTC
len: 14
v_gene: TRBV2
abundance: -
j_gene: TRBJ1-2
d_gene: -

CDR3aa: CASSFLGQGISEAFF
CDR3nt: TGTGCCAGCAGTTTTCTAGGACAGGGAATATCTGAAGCTTTCTTT
len: 15
v_gene: TRBV27
abundance: many
j_gene: TRBJ1-1
d_gene: TRBD1

CDR3aa: CSARDSLAGGNTDTQYF
CDR3nt: TGCAGTGCTAGAGATTCCCTAGCGGGGGGGAACACAGATACGCAGTATTTT
len: 17
v_gene: TRBV20-1
abundance: many
j_gene: TRBJ2-3
d_gene: TRBD2

CDR3aa: CASSLGPGGQFF
CDR3nt: TGTGCCAGCAGCCTGGGACCCGGAGGGCAGTTCTTC
len: 12
v_gene: TRBV15
abundance: -
j_gene: TRBJ2-1
d_gene: -

CDR3aa: CASSEQTGNSPLHF
CDR3nt: TGTGCCAGCAGTGAACAGACAGGGAATTCACCCCTCCACTTT
len: 14
v_gene: TRBV2
abundance: -
j_gene: TRBJ1-6
d_gene: TRBD1

CDR3aa: CSAITSGGGHEQFF
CDR3nt: TGCAGTGCTATTACTAGCGGGGGGGGACATGAGCAGTTCTTC
len: 14
v_gene: TRBV20-1
abundance: many
j_gene: TRBJ2-1
d_gene: TRBD2

CDR3aa: CSAVTDQETQYF
CDR3nt: TGCAGTGCAGTGACTGATCAAGAGACCCAGTACTTC
len: 12
v_gene: TRBV20-1
abundance: many
j_gene: TRBJ2-5
d_gene: -

CDR3aa: CASRGFGANVLTF
CDR3nt: TGTGCCAGCAGGGGCTTTGGGGCCAACGTCCTGACTTTC
len: 13
v_gene: TRBV28
abundance: -
j_gene: TRBJ2-6
d_gene: -

CDR3aa: CASSIAAGAVCGYTF
CDR3nt: TGTGCCAGTAGTATTGCGGCCGGGGCAGTCTGTGGCTACACCTTC
len: 15
v_gene: TRBV19
abundance: -
j_gene: TRBJ1-2
d_gene: -

CDR3aa: CASSGLFRDTEAFF
CDR3nt: TGTGCCAGCAGTGGTCTCTTTCGGGACACTGAAGCTTTCTTT
len: 14
v_gene: TRBV6-1
abundance: many
j_gene: TRBJ1-1
d_gene: -

CDR3aa: CASSLEVVHNYGYTF
CDR3nt: TGTGCCAGCAGCTTAGAGGTTGTCCACAACTATGGCTACACCTTC
len: 15
v_gene: TRBV7-2
abundance: -
j_gene: TRBJ1-2
d_gene: -

CDR3aa: CSARDSSNQPQHF
CDR3nt: TGCAGTGCTAGGGACTCTAGCAATCAGCCCCAGCATTTT
len: 13
v_gene: TRBV20-1
abundance: -
j_gene: TRBJ1-5
d_gene: -

CDR3aa: CASSKRRENTGELFF
CDR3nt: TGTGCCAGCAGCAAGCGCAGGGAGAACACCGGGGAGCTGTTTTTT
len: 15
v_gene: TRBV7-2
abundance: few
j_gene: TRBJ2-2
d_gene: -

CDR3aa: CSAARVGQPQHF
CDR3nt: TGCAGTGCTGCCCGGGTAGGCCAGCCCCAGCATTTT
len: 12
v_gene: TRBV20-1
abundance: many
j_gene: TRBJ1-5
d_gene: -

CDR3aa: CASSIYDSTHQPQHF
CDR3nt: TGTGCCAGTAGTATATACGACTCGACCCATCAGCCCCAGCATTTT
len: 15
v_gene: TRBV19
abundance: few
j_gene: TRBJ1-5
d_gene: -

CDR3aa: CASSQPGQGNTEAFF
CDR3nt: TGTGCCAGCAGCCAGCCGGGACAGGGGAACACTGAAGCTTTCTTT
len: 15
v_gene: TRBV7-9
abundance: few
j_gene: TRBJ1-1
d_gene: TRBD1

CDR3aa: CASSLYRGDETKYF
CDR3nt: TGTGCCAGCAGCCTGTACAGGGGCGATGAGACCAAGTACTTC
len: 14
v_gene: TRBV25-1
abundance: -
j_gene: TRBJ2-5
d_gene: TRBD1

CDR3aa: CASRSAAGTPGNTIYF
CDR3nt: TGTGCCAGCAGGTCAGCCGCCGGGACCCCTGGAAACACCATATATTTT
len: 16
v_gene: TRBV3-1
abundance: few
j_gene: TRBJ1-3
d_gene: -

CDR3aa: CSARVETGPYQPQHF
CDR3nt: TGCAGTGCTAGAGTTGAGACAGGGCCATATCAGCCCCAGCATTTT
len: 15
v_gene: TRBV20-1
abundance: many
j_gene: TRBJ1-5
d_gene: TRBD1

CDR3aa: CASSPQGRGDTEAFF
CDR3nt: TGTGCCAGCAGCCCCCAGGGCAGGGGTGACACTGAAGCTTTCTTT
len: 15
v_gene: TRBV4-2
abundance: few
j_gene: TRBJ1-1
d_gene: -

CDR3aa: CASSPTGGGTEAFF
CDR3nt: TGTGCCAGCAGCCCCACAGGGGGGGGCACTGAAGCTTTCTTT
len: 14
v_gene: TRBV12-3/TRBV12-4
abundance: many
j_gene: TRBJ1-1
d_gene: TRBD1

CDR3aa: CASSPFFIGQEAFF
CDR3nt: TGTGCCAGTAGTCCCTTTTTTATAGGTCAAGAAGCTTTCTTT
len: 14
v_gene: TRBV19
abundance: few
j_gene: TRBJ1-1
d_gene: -

CDR3aa: CASSQEGRSGNTIYF
CDR3nt: TGCGCCAGCAGCCAAGAGGGAAGATCTGGAAACACCATATATTTT
len: 15
v_gene: TRBV4-1
abundance: few
j_gene: TRBJ1-3
d_gene: -

CDR3aa: CSAMRQGETQYF
CDR3nt: TGCAGTGCCATGAGACAGGGGGAGACCCAGTACTTC
len: 12
v_gene: TRBV20-1
abundance: many
j_gene: TRBJ2-5
d_gene: TRBD1

CDR3aa: CASSQVSSYGYTF
CDR3nt: TGTGCCAGCAGCCAAGTTTCCAGCTATGGCTACACCTTC
len: 13
v_gene: TRBV3-1
abundance: few
j_gene: TRBJ1-2
d_gene: -

CDR3aa: CASSPQQEVNTEAFF
CDR3nt: TGTGCCAGCTCACCACAACAGGAAGTGAACACTGAAGCTTTCTTT
len: 15
v_gene: TRBV18
abundance: -
j_gene: TRBJ1-1
d_gene: -

CDR3aa: CASSPWITEAFF
CDR3nt: TGTGCCAGCAGCCCCTGGATCACTGAAGCTTTCTTT
len: 12
v_gene: TRBV7-9
abundance: few
j_gene: TRBJ1-1
d_gene: -

CDR3aa: CASSLPGFDEQFF
CDR3nt: TGTGCCAGTAGTCTACCAGGGTTCGATGAGCAGTTCTTC
len: 13
v_gene: TRBV19
abundance: -
j_gene: TRBJ2-1
d_gene: -

CDR3aa: CASRFRVGNSPLHF
CDR3nt: TGTGCCAGTAGATTCAGGGTTGGGAATTCACCCCTCCACTTT
len: 14
v_gene: TRBV19
abundance: -
j_gene: TRBJ1-6
d_gene: -